The following is a T cell receptor (beta chain) sequence with its context. Antigen unknown. The data belong to a study of T cell responses to AZD1222 COVID-19 vaccine. Study summary: Analysis merged second doses at about 4 or about 12 weeks. Overall study findings and caveats: Distributed over spike, vaccine-associated CD4 TCRs predominated at 160-218 and 743-854. None of the repertoires were sampled until the peak T cell response had passed. Nearly half of the spike-specific TCRs reportedly recognize variant regions that carry no mutations.

CDR3 length: 12 amino acids. With 6 bases removed from V and 1 base from J, the gap between germline ends came to 7 bases. The germline V gene encodes CDR1 SGHTA and CDR2 FQGNSA. TCRdb's copy holds only in-frame clones and misses some; the assay was immunoSEQ multiplex PCR. This sample has 70,000 or so clones, with about 91% found just once. The source material was peripheral blood, sampled on day 0 of AZD1222 vaccination. The chain uses TRBV7-2 and TRBJ2-7; possibly TRBD2 for D (6 bases). The sequence was collected from an adult in good health. The CDR3 nucleotides are TGTGCCAGCAGGGAGGGGTCCTACGAGCAGTACTTC. Its translation: CASREGSYEQYF.